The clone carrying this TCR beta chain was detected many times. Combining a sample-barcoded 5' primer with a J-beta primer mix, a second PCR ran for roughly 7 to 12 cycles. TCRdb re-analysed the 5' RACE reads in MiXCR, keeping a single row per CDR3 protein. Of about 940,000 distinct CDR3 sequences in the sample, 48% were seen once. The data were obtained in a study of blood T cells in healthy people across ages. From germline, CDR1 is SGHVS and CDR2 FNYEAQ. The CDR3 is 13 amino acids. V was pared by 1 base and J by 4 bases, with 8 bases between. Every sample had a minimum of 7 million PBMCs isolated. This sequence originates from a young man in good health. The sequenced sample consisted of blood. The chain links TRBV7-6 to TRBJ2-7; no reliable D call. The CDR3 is CASSLGSRYEQYF. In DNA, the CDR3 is TGTGCCAGCAGCTTAGGCTCGAGATACGAGCAGTACTTC.